The 19 T cell receptor beta chains listed next were all sequenced from one sample in a study of blood T cell repertoires in COVID-19. Sequenced by immunoSEQ multiplex PCR; TCRdb stores in-frame clones only, minus some. The sample lists 110,000 to 150,000 clones; 65% to 85% were seen once. Sequencing input: peripheral blood. All receptors derive from a human donor in a cohort sampled during active COVID-19.

The chain employs TRBV11-3 and TRBJ2-3; 10 nucleotides agree with TRBD1. The V and J ends lost 5 bases and 4 bases, in that order; junction bases with no gene match: 9. The CDR3 runs 16 residues. CDR1 and CDR2 from the germline V gene are SGHNT and YENEEA. CDR3 in amino acids: CASSTTGTGDADTQYF. The CDR3 DNA reads TGTGCCAGCAGCACGACCGGGACAGGGGACGCAGATACGCAGTATTTT.

This chain connects TRBV10-3 to TRBJ1-3; D is possibly TRBD1 (5 bases). The CDR3 sequence is 14 residues long. V lost 10 bases, J lost 0 bases, and 13 bases lay in between. Germline CDR1 reads ENHRY; CDR2 reads SYGVKD. This CDR3 reads CASVDSYSGNTIYF. As DNA, the CDR3 is TGTGCCAGTGTTGACAGCTACTCTGGAAACACCATATATTTT.

The chain employs TRBV7-9 and TRBJ1-1; no firm D call. Germline loops: CDR1 SEHNR, CDR2 FQNEAQ (reference sequence). V dropped 2 bases and J dropped 5 bases, with 12 bases sitting between them. This CDR3 contains 14 residues. The CDR3 region is CASSLRGERTEAFF. The CDR3 bases are TGTGCCAGCAGCTTACGGGGAGAGCGGACTGAAGCTTTCTTT. The full variable domain, rest sourced from reference TRBV7-9 and TRBJ1-1, is DTGVSQNPRHKITKRGQNVTFRCDPISEHNRLYWYRQTLGQGPEFLTYFQNEAQLEKSRLLSDRFSAERPKGSFSTLEIQRTEQGDSAMYLCASSLRGERTEAFFGQGTRLTVV.

The DNA of the CDR3 is TGTGCCAACCCTACGACAGGGTGGTACAGCTCCTACGAGCAGTACTTC. It translates to CANPTTGWYSSYEQYF. This chain connects TRBV6-4 to TRBJ2-7; 7 bases line up with TRBD1. The V segment lost 10 bases and the J segment 0 bases; nucleotides outside the gene matches: 15. The CDR3 has 16 residues. CDR1 and CDR2 (germline): MRHNA, SNTAGT.

The rearrangement uses TRBV5-1 and TRBJ2-1, with D tentatively TRBD2 (7 bases). Looked up from germline, CDR1 is SGHRS and CDR2 is YFSETQ. The V end was cut by 9 bases, the J end by 5 bases, with 21 bases between. This CDR3 is built from 15 residues. The CDR3 DNA is TGCGCCACTAATCCTCTGCCGGGGGGCGACAATGAGCAGTTCTTC. As protein: CATNPLPGGDNEQFF.

Only a few counts were recorded for this clone. The genes are TRBV21-1 and TRBJ2-1; the table's D call of TRBD1 was not tested on the DNA. TRBV21-1 is shown as a pseudogene. The CDR3 runs 14 residues. The CDR3 sequence: CASKAGYSYNEQFF. The CDR3 DNA reads TGTGCCAGCAAGGCAGGCTACTCCTACAATGAGCAGTTCTTC.

V usage is TRBV7-9 and J usage is TRBJ2-2; 11 nucleotides line up with TRBD1. Germline trimming cut 4 bases from V and 2 bases from J; bases unmatched to any gene: 3. This CDR3 is built from 16 residues. Germline CDR1 is SEHNR and CDR2 is FQNEAQ (reference sequence). The CDR3 protein is CASSSRTGGNTGELFF. The CDR3 DNA reads TGTGCCAGCAGCTCGAGGACAGGGGGCAACACCGGGGAGCTGTTTTTT.

The table lists this clone with a few counts. The chain couples TRBV5-1 to TRBJ1-5, with TRBD1 matching over 8 bases. The V gene's germline CDR1 is SGHRS and CDR2 YFSETQ. The CDR3 has 15 residues. V was pared by 4 bases and J by 2 bases, with 5 bases of the junction left unmatched. CDR3 nucleotides: TGCGCCAGCAGCCCCGGGGGACAGGGCAATCAGCCCCAGCATTTT. This sequence encodes CASSPGGQGNQPQHF. Filled out from reference TRBV5-1 and TRBJ1-5, the complete variable domain reads KAGVTQTPRYLIKTRGQQVTLSCSPISGHRSVSWYQQTPGQGLQFLFEYFSETQRNKGNFPGRFSGRQFSNSRSEMNVSTLELGDSALYLCASSPGGQGNQPQHFGDGTRLSIL.

The chain employs TRBV4-1 and TRBJ2-5, with 7 bases aligning to TRBD1. The CDR3 has 14 residues. The J segment lost 2 bases and the V segment lost 5 bases, leaving 5 bases of the junction unmatched. Per the germline V gene, CDR1 is MGHRA and CDR2 is YSYEKL. CDR3 nucleotide sequence: TGCGCCAGCAGCTTAACAGGGGATCAAGAGACCCAGTACTTC. This translates into CASSLTGDQETQYF.

The CDR3 here is CASSLGQGAQGEQYF. The CDR3 bases are TGCGCCAGCAGCTTGGGACAGGGGGCTCAGGGCGAGCAGTACTTC. The chain carries TRBV5-1 and TRBJ2-7; 10 nucleotides agree with TRBD1. The V gene end was trimmed by 0 bases and the J gene end by 6 bases; junction bases not matched to a gene: 6. The CDR3 length is 15 residues. Germline loops: CDR1 SGHRS, CDR2 YFSETQ.

A single count supports this clone. The chain employs TRBV5-1 and TRBJ1-2; tentatively, D is TRBD1 (6 bases). Germline-derived CDR1 and CDR2 are SGHRS and YFSETQ. The CDR3 consists of 18 residues. V shed 2 bases and J shed 5 bases, with 25 bases lying between them. CDR3 sequence reads: CASSFPNSPAGDKYGYTF. CDR3 DNA sequence: TGCGCCAGCAGCTTCCCTAACAGTCCGGCAGGGGATAAGTATGGCTACACCTTC. Based on the CDR3 plus reference TRBV5-1 and TRBJ1-2, the full variable domain is KAGVTQTPRYLIKTRGQQVTLSCSPISGHRSVSWYQQTPGQGLQFLFEYFSETQRNKGNFPGRFSGRQFSNSRSEMNVSTLELGDSALYLCASSFPNSPAGDKYGYTFGSGTRLTVV.

This chain joins TRBV9 and TRBJ2-1; TRBD2 is a possible D gene (6 bases). The CDR3 sequence is 13 residues long. CDR1 is SGDLS and CDR2 is YYNGEE in the germline V gene. V gave up 3 bases and J gave up 10 bases, with 14 bases separating them. The CDR3 DNA reads TGTGCCAGCAGCGAGACCCTGGAGGGGGAGCAGTTCTTC. Residues: CASSETLEGEQFF.

The rearrangement uses TRBV21-1 and TRBJ1-3; the table names TRBD1, a call not compared with the DNA. TRBV21-1 is a pseudogene segment. The CDR3 sequence is 17 residues long. Written as DNA, the CDR3 is TGTGCCAGCAGCAAAGGAAGTAGGGGGTCACCTGGAAACACCATATATTTT. As protein: CASSKGSRGSPGNTIYF.

The chain uses TRBV5-1 and TRBJ1-2; D unresolved. Per the germline V gene, CDR1 is SGHRS and CDR2 is YFSETQ. This CDR3 region has 15 residues. V was clipped by 2 bases and J by 4 bases, with 15 bases between them. CDR3 nucleotides: TGCGCCAGCAGCTTAGCGCCGGGTATGGGCTATGGCTACACCTTC. This gives the protein CASSLAPGMGYGYTF.

The rearrangement joins TRBV5-1 to TRBJ2-5; 10 bases fit TRBD1. With 3 bases clipped from V and 0 bases from J, the junction kept 5 bases outside the gene matches. The CDR3 loop spans 16 amino acids. Germline lookup yields CDR1 SGHRS and CDR2 YFSETQ. The CDR3, as DNA: TGCGCCAGCAGCTCGACAGGGGGCCTGTACCAAGAGACCCAGTACTTC. Translation gives CASSSTGGLYQETQYF.

The V gene is TRBV11-2, the J gene TRBJ2-7, with TRBD1 matching 12 bases. V shed 5 bases and J 6 bases; nucleotides not matched to a gene: 5. Looked up from germline, CDR1 is SGHAT and CDR2 is FQNNGV. This CDR3 has 14 amino acids. CDR3 loop: CASSRDRGLGEQYF. In DNA form, the CDR3 reads TGTGCCAGCAGCCGGGACAGGGGGCTGGGCGAGCAGTACTTC.

This chain links TRBV25-1 with TRBJ1-2; 7 bases agree with TRBD1. The CDR3 runs to 14 residues. Germline assignment: CDR1 MGHDK and CDR2 SYGVNS. The V segment lost 4 bases and the J segment 8 bases; nucleotides outside the gene matches: 10. CDR3 sequence (DNA): TGTGCCAGCAGTGTTACAGGGGTTGTCAGAGGCTACACCTTC. Translating it yields CASSVTGVVRGYTF.

This rearrangement joins TRBV5-4 to TRBJ2-7; 9 bases match TRBD1. Per the germline V gene, CDR1 is SGHNT and CDR2 is YYREEE (reference sequence). The CDR3 length is 14 residues. J was trimmed by 5 bases and V by 2 bases; bases with no gene match: 5. For the CDR3, the DNA is TGTGCCAGCAGCTTTTGGGACAGGGTACACGAGCAGTACTTC. Translated: CASSFWDRVHEQYF.

This chain joins TRBV5-4 and TRBJ2-7, with 9 bases identical to TRBD1. Germline V gives CDR1 SGHNT, CDR2 YYREEE (reference sequence). V lost 2 bases and J lost 5; bases outside the gene matches: 5. This CDR3 has 14 residues. The CDR3 region has the DNA TGTGCCAGCAGCTTAAGGGACAGGGTGGACGAGCAGTACTTC. Its translation is CASSLRDRVDEQYF.